This TCR beta chain is from a study of cytomegalovirus exposure and HLA in healthy donors. Whole-study results and caveats: Data from an earlier analysis indicated that most TCR beta V segments were productive either about 87% or about 30% of the time.

Germline V CDR1 and CDR2: SNHLY, FYNNEI. The V end was cut by 5 bases, the J end by 2 bases, with 23 bases between. The CDR3 sequence is 18 residues long. Use of 60 Vbeta and 13 Jbeta primers characterized the PCR. Original data processing: In a later analysis, the count reached 82 million or so unique TCR beta chains, with about 9.9 million shared. Some clones are missing from TCRdb's copy, which holds only in-frame ones; the method was immunoSEQ multiplex PCR. That table supplies the V and J calls and clone size; D and trimming were determined from the DNA. The sample lists roughly 97,000 clones, 76% occurring once. Of note for this clone: Antigen unknown.

The sequenced material came from PBMCs. The source is a woman aged 18-30 years in good health and CMV-seropositive. The chain has TRBV2 and TRBJ2-3, with D tentatively TRBD1 (5 bases). CDR3 protein: CASSYLGAGTVSTDTQYF. The CDR3 DNA reads as TGTGCCAGCAGTTACCTAGGGGCAGGTACAGTTTCCACAGATACGCAGTATTTT.